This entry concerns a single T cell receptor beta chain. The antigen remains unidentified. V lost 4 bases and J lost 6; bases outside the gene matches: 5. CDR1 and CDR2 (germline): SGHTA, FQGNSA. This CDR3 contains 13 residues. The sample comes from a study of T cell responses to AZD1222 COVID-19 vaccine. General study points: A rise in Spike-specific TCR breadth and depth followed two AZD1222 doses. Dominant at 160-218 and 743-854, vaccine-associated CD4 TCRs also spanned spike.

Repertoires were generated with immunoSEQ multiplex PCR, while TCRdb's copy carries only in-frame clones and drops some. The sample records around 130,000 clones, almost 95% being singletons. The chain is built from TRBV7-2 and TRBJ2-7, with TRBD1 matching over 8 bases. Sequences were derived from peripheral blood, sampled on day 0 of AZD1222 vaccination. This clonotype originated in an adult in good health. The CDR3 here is CASSSDTGGEQYV. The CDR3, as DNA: TGTGCCAGCAGCTCGGACACAGGGGGCGAGCAGTACGTC.